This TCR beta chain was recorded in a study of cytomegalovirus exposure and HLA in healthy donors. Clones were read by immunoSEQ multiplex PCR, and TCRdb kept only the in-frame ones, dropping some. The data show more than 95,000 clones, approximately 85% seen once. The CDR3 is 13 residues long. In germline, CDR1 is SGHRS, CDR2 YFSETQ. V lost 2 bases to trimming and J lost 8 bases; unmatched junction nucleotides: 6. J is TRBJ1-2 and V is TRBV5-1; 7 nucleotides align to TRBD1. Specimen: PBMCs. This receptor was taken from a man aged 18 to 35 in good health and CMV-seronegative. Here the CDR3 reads CASSFDRAEGYTF. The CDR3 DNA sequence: TGCGCCAGCAGCTTTGACAGGGCCGAGGGCTACACCTTC. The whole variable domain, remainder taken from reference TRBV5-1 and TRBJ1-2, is KAGVTQTPRYLIKTRGQQVTLSCSPISGHRSVSWYQQTPGQGLQFLFEYFSETQRNKGNFPGRFSGRQFSNSRSEMNVSTLELGDSALYLCASSFDRAEGYTFGSGTRLTVV.